Described below is a single T cell receptor beta chain sequence and its context. The antigen remains unidentified. These data come from a study of shared clonotypes between healthy human individuals. Turning to the study itself: Aged between 18 and 49, the donors were a couple of women and a few men. Findings and limits, study-wide: Memory subsets generally showed lower estimated richness than naive subsets.

Method: immunoSEQ multiplex PCR; TCRdb's copy keeps in-frame clones and lacks some. Of hundreds of thousands of clones listed, 96% are singletons. CD45RO-negative, CCR7-positively selected cells formed the naive CD8 fraction, excluding terminally differentiated effector memory CD45RA+ cells. The germline gives CDR1 SGHRS, CDR2 YFSETQ. The CDR3 sequence is 16 residues long. The junction had 6 bases not matched to a gene; V was cut back by 4 bases and J by 3 bases. The chain carries TRBV5-1 and TRBJ1-5; 11 bases map to TRBD1. This sequence was found in a woman in her twenties or thirties in good health. Sequencing was carried out using naive CD8+ T cells sorted from blood. The CDR3 protein is CASSKGTGGVNQPQHF. The CDR3 DNA is TGCGCCAGCAGCAAGGGGACAGGGGGTGTCAATCAGCCCCAGCATTTT.